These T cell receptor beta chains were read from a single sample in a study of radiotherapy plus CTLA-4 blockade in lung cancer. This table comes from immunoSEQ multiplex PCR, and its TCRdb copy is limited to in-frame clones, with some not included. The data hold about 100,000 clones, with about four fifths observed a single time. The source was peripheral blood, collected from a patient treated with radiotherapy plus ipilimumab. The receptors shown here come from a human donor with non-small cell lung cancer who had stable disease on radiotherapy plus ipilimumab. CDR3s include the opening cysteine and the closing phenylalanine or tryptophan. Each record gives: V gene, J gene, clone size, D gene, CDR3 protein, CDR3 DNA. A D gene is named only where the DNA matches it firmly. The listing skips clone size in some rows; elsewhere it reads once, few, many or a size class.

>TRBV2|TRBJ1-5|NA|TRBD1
CASSAQGGNQPQHF
TGTGCCAGCAGTGCTCAGGGGGGCAATCAGCCCCAGCATTTT
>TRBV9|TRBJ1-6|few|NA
CASSVGGGFNSPLHF
TGTGCCAGCAGCGTAGGTGGGGGGTTCAATTCACCCCTCCACTTT
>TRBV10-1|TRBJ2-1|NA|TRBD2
CASSLGTSGNGNEQFF
TGCGCCAGCAGTCTCGGGACTAGCGGGAACGGGAATGAGCAGTTCTTC
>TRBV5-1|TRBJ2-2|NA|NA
CASSLLRNSPSNTGELFF
TGCGCCAGCAGCTTATTACGGAATTCCCCCTCAAACACCGGGGAGCTGTTTTTT
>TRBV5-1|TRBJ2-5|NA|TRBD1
CASSLGDREGRETQYF
TGCGCCAGCAGCTTGGGGGACAGGGAGGGTAGAGAGACCCAGTACTTC
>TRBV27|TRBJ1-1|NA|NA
CASRGELMNTEAFF
TGTGCCAGCAGGGGGGAATTAATGAACACTGAAGCTTTCTTT
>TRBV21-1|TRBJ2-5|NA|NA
CASSRRQGSGETQYF
TGTGCCAGCAGCAGACGACAGGGAAGCGGGGAGACCCAGTACTTC
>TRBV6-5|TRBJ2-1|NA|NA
CASSVRDPTLNEQFF
TGTGCCAGCAGTGTCCGAGACCCTACCCTCAATGAGCAGTTCTTC
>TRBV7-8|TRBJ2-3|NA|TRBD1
CATGQGEDTQYF
TGTGCCACGGGACAGGGGGAAGATACGCAGTATTTT
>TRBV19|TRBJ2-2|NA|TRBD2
CASTVQRGTGELFF
TGTGCCAGTACCGTTCAGCGGGGGACCGGGGAGCTGTTTTTT